The 25 T cell receptor beta chains given below trace back to one sample, sequenced in a study of blood T cell repertoires in COVID-19. Assay: immunoSEQ multiplex PCR; the TCRdb copy retains only in-frame clones and omits some. This repertoire shows about 360,000 clones, 86% found once; its top ten account for just over 7%. Material: peripheral blood. The receptor source for this set is a woman aged 55-70 years with COVID-19, enrolled during active disease.

There are a few counts of this clone. The chain employs TRBV5-1 and TRBJ1-1; D is unresolved. The V end was cut by 2 bases, the J end by 1 base, with 6 bases between. The CDR3 covers 13 residues. Germline V gives CDR1 SGHRS, CDR2 YFSETQ. The CDR3 spells CASSLLRNTEAFF. The CDR3 DNA reads TGCGCCAGCAGCTTACTACGGAACACTGAAGCTTTCTTT.

The rearrangement links TRBV9 to TRBJ1-2; 11 positions agree with TRBD1. The CDR3 runs to 16 residues. J gave up 7 bases and V 4 bases, and 12 bases lay outside the gene matches. The germline gives CDR1 SGDLS, CDR2 YYNGEE. CDR3 DNA sequence: TGTGCCAGCAGCAAGCGGACAGGGGGCATCGATGGTGGCTACACCTTC. Its translation is CASSKRTGGIDGGYTF.

The chain joins TRBV10-3 to TRBJ1-1; tentatively, D is TRBD1 (5 bases). The V and J ends lost 5 bases and 0 bases respectively, with 13 bases between them. CDR1 ENHRY and CDR2 SYGVKD come from the germline V gene. The CDR3 has 15 amino acids. The DNA for the CDR3 is TGTGCCATCAGTCCCGTCGGGGGGTTGAACACTGAAGCTTTCTTT. Its protein product is CAISPVGGLNTEAFF.

This sequence joins TRBV19 and TRBJ2-1; TRBD2 agrees at 9 bases. CDR3 length: 16 amino acids. Germline V CDR1 and CDR2: LNHDA, SQIVND (reference sequence). V gave up 7 bases and J gave up 5 bases; unmatched junction bases: 12. The CDR3 is CASTVDSGGRHNEQFF. Written as DNA, the CDR3 is TGTGCCAGTACCGTGGACAGCGGGGGGCGCCACAATGAGCAGTTCTTC.

This sequence joins TRBV29-1 and TRBJ1-2; D is perhaps TRBD1 (5 bases). Trimming left V 8 bases short and J 7 bases short, with 11 bases between. This CDR3 comprises 10 residues. The germline V gene has CDR1 SQVTM and CDR2 ANQGSEA. The CDR3 sequence: CSISGFGYTF. In nucleotides, the CDR3 is TGCAGCATTTCAGGGTTTGGCTACACCTTC.

This clone was recorded a few times. The chain combines TRBV14 with TRBJ1-1; D is undetermined. V lost 0 bases and J 0 bases, leaving 14 bases between the germline ends. The CDR3 sequence is 17 residues long. Germline V gene data show CDR1 as SGHDN and CDR2 as FVKESK. CDR3 in amino acids: CASSQDPPGVLNTEAFF. The CDR3 coding sequence is TGTGCCAGCAGCCAAGATCCCCCCGGAGTTTTGAACACTGAAGCTTTCTTT.

The V gene is TRBV3-1 (or the pseudogene TRBV3-2), the J gene TRBJ2-3; no definite D call. CDR1 and CDR2 from the germline V gene are LGHDT and YNNKEL (reference sequence). The CDR3 has 13 residues. Trimming shortened V by 0 bases and J by 4 bases, and 5 bases separated the two germline ends. CDR3 DNA sequence: TGTGCCAGCAGCCAAGACAGGTCAGATACGCAGTATTTT. This encodes CASSQDRSDTQYF.

This chain links TRBV6-4 with TRBJ2-1; 13 bases are shared with TRBD2. CDR3 length: 13 residues. J lost 10 bases, V lost 6 bases, and 3 bases had no gene match. CDR1 is MRHNA and CDR2 is SNTAGT in the germline V gene. In nucleotides, the CDR3 is TGTGCCAGCAGCGGGGGACTAGCGGGGGAGCAGTTCTTC. It yields the protein CASSGGLAGEQFF.

The chain couples TRBV7-8 to TRBJ2-5; 10 positions agree with TRBD1. Germline V gene sequence: CDR1 SGHVS, CDR2 FQNEAQ. The CDR3 has 16 amino acids. V shed 7 bases, J shed 5 bases, and the junction held 13 bases outside the gene matches. CDR3 bases: TGTGCCAGCACCCTTCTCGGAGGACAGGGGGGGGAGACCCAGTACTTC. It is translated as CASTLLGGQGGETQYF.

The gene calls are TRBV15 and TRBJ2-1; 7 bases map to TRBD2. V shed 2 bases and J 10 bases; nucleotides not matched to a gene: 5. Germline V gene sequence: CDR1 LNHNV, CDR2 YYDKDF (reference sequence). The CDR3 is made up of 13 amino acids. The CDR3: CATSRRTRNEQFF. The DNA of the CDR3 is TGTGCCACCAGCAGAAGGACTAGGAACGAGCAGTTCTTC.

V usage is TRBV20-1 and J usage is TRBJ2-4; D possibly corresponds to TRBD1 (6 bases). V shed 3 bases and J shed 1 base, with 13 bases lying between them. CDR3 length: 15 amino acids. Germline-derived CDR1 and CDR2 are DFQATT and SNEGSKA (reference sequence). As DNA, the CDR3 is TGCAGTGCTAGTAGGGGGTTCGGGGCCAAAAACATTCAGTACTTC. Amino acid sequence: CSASRGFGAKNIQYF.

The CDR3: CASSLSGGAYEKLFF. The CDR3 nucleotides read TGTGCCAGCAGCCTTTCAGGGGGCGCTTATGAAAAACTGTTTTTT. The chain has TRBV5-5 and TRBJ1-4; 8 bases line up with TRBD1. Unmatched junction bases numbered 8, after V lost 4 bases and J lost 6 bases. The CDR3 has 15 amino acids. Per the germline V gene, CDR1 is SGHKS and CDR2 is YYEKEE (reference sequence).

Ten or more counts support this clone. The V gene is TRBV6-5, the J gene TRBJ1-2; D might be TRBD1 (6 bases). Germline V gene sequence: CDR1 MNHEY, CDR2 SVGAGI. V dropped 2 bases and J dropped 4 bases, with 8 bases sitting between them. The length of the CDR3 is 13 residues. The CDR3 coding sequence is TGTGCCAGCAGTTACGGCAGGGGCTATGGCTACACCTTC. Its translation: CASSYGRGYGYTF.

This clone occurred once. The chain has TRBV4-3 and TRBJ2-1, with D perhaps TRBD1 (6 bases). With 2 bases removed from V and 8 bases from J, the gap between germline ends came to 7 bases. In germline, CDR1 is LGHNA, CDR2 YSLEER. The CDR3 is 12 residues long. This chain's CDR3 is CASSQKGDEQFF. Written as DNA, the CDR3 is TGCGCCAGCAGCCAAAAGGGGGATGAGCAGTTCTTC.

The chain couples TRBV9 to TRBJ1-5; 8 bases match TRBD1. The CDR3 sequence is 15 residues long. Trimming took 4 bases from V and 4 from J; bases not matched to a gene: 7. Germline-derived CDR1 and CDR2 are SGDLS and YYNGEE. The CDR3 spells CASSPGQGRNQPQHF. The CDR3 nucleotides read TGTGCCAGCAGCCCTGGACAGGGACGAAATCAGCCCCAGCATTTT. The full variable domain, with the rest looked up from reference TRBV9 and TRBJ1-5, is DSGVTQTPKHLITATGQRVTLRCSPRSGDLSVYWYQQSLDQGLQFLIQYYNGEERAKGNILERFSAQQFPDLHSELNLSSLELGDSALYFCASSPGQGRNQPQHFGDGTRLSIL.

This chain joins TRBV19 and TRBJ2-7, with 7 positions matching TRBD1. There are 12 residues in the CDR3. Germline values: CDR1 LNHDA, CDR2 SQIVND (reference sequence). J gave up 6 bases and V 9 bases, and 8 bases lay outside the gene matches. This CDR3 reads CASRGGGGEQYF. CDR3 DNA: TGTGCCAGCCGAGGGGGCGGAGGCGAGCAGTACTTC.

The chain is built from TRBV9 and TRBJ1-1, with D tentatively TRBD1 (5 bases). This CDR3 contains 15 residues. V was trimmed by 1 base and J by 2 bases, leaving 12 bases between them. Per the germline V gene, CDR1 is SGDLS and CDR2 is YYNGEE. The CDR3 sequence: CASSVIRGFNTEAFF. The CDR3 DNA reads as TGTGCCAGCAGCGTAATTAGGGGCTTTAACACTGAAGCTTTCTTT.

The chain combines TRBV4-3 with TRBJ2-2, with D tentatively TRBD1 (5 bases). Looked up from germline, CDR1 is LGHNA and CDR2 is YSLEER. This CDR3 has 13 residues. The germline V and J ends were trimmed by 8 bases and 1 base, with 8 bases remaining between them. CDR3 loop: CASRGQNTGELFF. CDR3 nucleotides: TGCGCCAGCCGCGGACAGAACACCGGGGAGCTGTTTTTT.

The rearrangement joins TRBV5-6 to TRBJ2-3; 7 bases line up with TRBD2. Germline assignment: CDR1 SGHDT and CDR2 YYEEEE. V shed 0 bases, J shed 6 bases, and the junction held 10 bases outside the gene matches. CDR3 length: 16 amino acids. The CDR3 region has the DNA TGTGCCAGCAGCTTGGGGATGAGCGGGGTTTGGGATACGCAGTATTTT. Its translation: CASSLGMSGVWDTQYF.

This clone was seen only a few times. The chain is built from TRBV5-1 and TRBJ2-1, with D hard to call. The length of the CDR3 is 12 residues. The V gene lost 0 bases and the J gene lost 8 bases, with 6 bases spanning the gap. Germline V gene sequence: CDR1 SGHRS, CDR2 YFSETQ. The DNA for the CDR3 is TGCGCCAGCAGCTTGGGAGCGTATGAGCAGTTCTTC. Translated: CASSLGAYEQFF.

The genes are TRBV4-3 and TRBJ2-2; TRBD2 is a possible D gene (7 bases). Germline assignment: CDR1 LGHNA and CDR2 YSLEER. V gave up 0 bases and J gave up 3 bases, with 14 bases separating them. This CDR3 has 17 residues. CDR3 in DNA: TGCGCCAGCAGCCAAGATCAGGCGGGGGCGTACACCGGGGAGCTGTTTTTT. Protein product: CASSQDQAGAYTGELFF.

J is TRBJ2-7 and V is TRBV6-5, with 7 nucleotides matching TRBD1. This CDR3 comprises 13 residues. V was pared by 7 bases and J by 3 bases, with 6 bases of the junction left unmatched. Looked up from germline, CDR1 is MNHEY and CDR2 is SVGAGI. CDR3: CASKPGQSYEQYF. The DNA for the CDR3 is TGTGCCAGCAAACCGGGACAGAGCTACGAGCAGTACTTC.

The chain couples TRBV12-3 or TRBV12-4 to TRBJ2-2; tentatively, D is TRBD1 (6 bases). V was clipped by 9 bases and J by 5 bases, with 10 bases between them. The CDR3 is 12 amino acids. CDR3 sequence reads: CARPQGTGELFF. CDR3 sequence (DNA): TGTGCCAGGCCACAGGGAACCGGGGAGCTGTTTTTT.

V and J are TRBV7-8 and TRBJ1-4; D might be TRBD1 (6 bases). The V end was cut by 1 base, the J end by 6 bases, with 18 bases between. CDR1 and CDR2 (germline): SGHVS, FQNEAQ. CDR3 length: 17 amino acids. The CDR3 bases are TGTGCCAGCAGCTTAGGGACCTCCAGGGGAAGGGATGAAAAACTGTTTTTT. Its protein is CASSLGTSRGRDEKLFF.

This chain uses TRBV10-2 with TRBJ2-3, with unresolved D. Germline V gene lookup returns CDR1 WSHSY and CDR2 SAAADI. The CDR3 covers 14 residues. V was cut by 5 bases and J by 0 bases, with 9 bases left in between. This CDR3 reads CASSLGASTDTQYF. CDR3 DNA: TGCGCCAGCAGTCTGGGCGCCAGCACAGATACGCAGTATTTT.